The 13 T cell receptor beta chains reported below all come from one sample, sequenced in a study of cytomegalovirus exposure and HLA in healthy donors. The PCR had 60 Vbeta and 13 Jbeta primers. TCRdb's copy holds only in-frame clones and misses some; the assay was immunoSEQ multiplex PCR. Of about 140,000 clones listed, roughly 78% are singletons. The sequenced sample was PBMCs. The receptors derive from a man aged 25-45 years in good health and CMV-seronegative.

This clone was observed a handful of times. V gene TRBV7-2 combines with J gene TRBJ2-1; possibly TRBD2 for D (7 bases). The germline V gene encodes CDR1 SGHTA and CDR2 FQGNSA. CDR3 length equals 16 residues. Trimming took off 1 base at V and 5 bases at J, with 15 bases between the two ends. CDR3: CASSLVGGGLHNEQFF. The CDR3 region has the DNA TGTGCCAGCAGCTTAGTGGGAGGGGGGTTGCACAATGAGCAGTTCTTC.

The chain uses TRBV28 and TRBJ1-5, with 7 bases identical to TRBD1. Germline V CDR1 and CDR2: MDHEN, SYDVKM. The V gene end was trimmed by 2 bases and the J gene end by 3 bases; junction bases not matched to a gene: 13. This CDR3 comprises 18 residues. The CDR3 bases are TGTGCCAGCAGTTTAAGGCACAGGGGCCTTAGATACAATCAGCCCCAGCATTTT. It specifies CASSLRHRGLRYNQPQHF. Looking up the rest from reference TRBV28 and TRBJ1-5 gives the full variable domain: DVKVTQSSRYLVKRTGEKVFLECVQDMDHENMFWYRQDPGLGLRLIYFSYDVKMKEKGDIPEGYSVSREKKERFSLILESASTNQTSMYLCASSLRHRGLRYNQPQHFGDGTRLSIL.

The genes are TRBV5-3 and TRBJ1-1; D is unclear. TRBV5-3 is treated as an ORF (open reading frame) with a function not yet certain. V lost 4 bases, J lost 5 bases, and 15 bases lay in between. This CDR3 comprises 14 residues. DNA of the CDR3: TGTGCCAGAAGCAGCATTCTCGGCGGGACTGAAGCTTTCTTT. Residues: CARSSILGGTEAFF.

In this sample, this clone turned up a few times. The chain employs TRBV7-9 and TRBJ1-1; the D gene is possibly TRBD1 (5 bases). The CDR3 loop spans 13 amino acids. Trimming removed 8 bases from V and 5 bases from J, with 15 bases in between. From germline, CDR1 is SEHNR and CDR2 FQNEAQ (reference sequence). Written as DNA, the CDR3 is TGTGCCAGCTCACGGGGGGGGAGTACTGAAGCTTTCTTT. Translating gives CASSRGGSTEAFF.

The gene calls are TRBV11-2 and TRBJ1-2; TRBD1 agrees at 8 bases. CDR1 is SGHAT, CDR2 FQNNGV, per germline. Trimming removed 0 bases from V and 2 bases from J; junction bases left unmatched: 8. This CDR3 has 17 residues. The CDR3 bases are TGTGCCAGCAGCTTAGATTTGGGGACAGGAGACAACTATGGCTACACCTTC. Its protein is CASSLDLGTGDNYGYTF.

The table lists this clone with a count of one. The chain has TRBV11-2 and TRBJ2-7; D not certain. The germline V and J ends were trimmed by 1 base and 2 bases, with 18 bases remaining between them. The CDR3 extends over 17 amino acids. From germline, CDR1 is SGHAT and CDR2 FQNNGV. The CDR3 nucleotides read TGTGCCAGCAGCTTAGGCGGTCGCCTAATTGGCCCCTACGAGCAGTACTTC. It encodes CASSLGGRLIGPYEQYF. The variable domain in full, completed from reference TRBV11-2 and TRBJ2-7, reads EAGVAQSPRYKIIEKRQSVAFWCNPISGHATLYWYQQILGQGPKLLIQFQNNGVVDDSQLPKDRFSAERLKGVDSTLKIQPAKLEDSAVYLCASSLGGRLIGPYEQYFGPGTRLTVT.

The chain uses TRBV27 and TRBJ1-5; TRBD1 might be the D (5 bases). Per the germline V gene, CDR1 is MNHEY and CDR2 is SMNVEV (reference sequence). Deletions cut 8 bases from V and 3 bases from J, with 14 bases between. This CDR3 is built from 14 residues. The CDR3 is CASGHRDSNQPQHF. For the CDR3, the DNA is TGTGCCAGCGGGCACCGGGACTCCAATCAGCCCCAGCATTTT.

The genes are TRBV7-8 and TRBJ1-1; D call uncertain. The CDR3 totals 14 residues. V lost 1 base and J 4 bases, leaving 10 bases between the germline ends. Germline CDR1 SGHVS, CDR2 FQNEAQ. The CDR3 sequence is CASSLVGDGTEAFF. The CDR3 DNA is TGTGCCAGCAGCTTAGTCGGGGATGGCACTGAAGCTTTCTTT.

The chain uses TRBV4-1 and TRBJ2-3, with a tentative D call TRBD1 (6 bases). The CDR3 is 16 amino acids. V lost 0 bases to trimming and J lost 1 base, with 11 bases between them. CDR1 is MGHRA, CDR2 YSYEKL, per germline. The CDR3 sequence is CASSQDRAGGTDTQYF. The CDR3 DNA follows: TGCGCCAGCAGCCAAGATCGGGCAGGGGGCACAGATACGCAGTATTTT.

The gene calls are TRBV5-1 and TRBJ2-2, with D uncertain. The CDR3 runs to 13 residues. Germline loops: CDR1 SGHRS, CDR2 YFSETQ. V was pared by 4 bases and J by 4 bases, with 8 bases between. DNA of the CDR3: TGCGCCAGCAGCCCTAGATCCACCGGGGAGCTGTTTTTT. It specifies CASSPRSTGELFF.

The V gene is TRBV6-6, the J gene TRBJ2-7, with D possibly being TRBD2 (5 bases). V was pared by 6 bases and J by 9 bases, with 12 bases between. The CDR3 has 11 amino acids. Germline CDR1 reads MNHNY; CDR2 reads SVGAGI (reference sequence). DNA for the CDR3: TGTGCCAGCAGGGATGGACTGGGGCAGTACTTC. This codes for CASRDGLGQYF.

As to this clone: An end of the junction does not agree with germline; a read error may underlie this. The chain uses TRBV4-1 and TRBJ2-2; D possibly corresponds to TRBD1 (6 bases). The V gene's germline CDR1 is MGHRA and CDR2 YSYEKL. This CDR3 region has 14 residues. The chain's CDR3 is CASSHPGATEELFF. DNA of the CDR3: TGCGCCAGCAGCCACCCAGGGGCTACCGAGGAGCTGTTTTTT.

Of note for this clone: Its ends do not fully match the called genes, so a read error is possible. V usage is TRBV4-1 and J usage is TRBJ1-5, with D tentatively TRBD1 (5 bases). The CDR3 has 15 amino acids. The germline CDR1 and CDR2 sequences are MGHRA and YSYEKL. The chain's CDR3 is CASSQESQGNQPQNF. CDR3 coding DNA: TGCGCCAGCAGCCAAGAGAGCCAGGGCAATCAGCCCCAGAATTTT.